The 9 T cell receptor beta chains presented below share a single source sample, sequenced in a study of cytomegalovirus exposure and HLA in healthy donors. The PCR made use of 60 Vbeta and 13 Jbeta primers. This table comes from immunoSEQ multiplex PCR, and its TCRdb copy is limited to in-frame clones, with some not included. The profile shows about 92,000 clones, less than 70% of them singletons. Sequencing input: PBMCs. The receptors originated from a man over 45 in good health and CMV-seronegative.

In its sample, this clone was seen a few times. The V gene is TRBV11-2, the J gene TRBJ2-6; unclear D gene. V dropped 1 base and J dropped 5 bases, with 3 bases sitting between them. The germline CDR1 and CDR2 sequences are SGHAT and FQNNGV. The CDR3 has 13 amino acids. Here the CDR3 DNA reads TGTGCCAGCAGCTTAGTCTGGGCCAACGTCCTGACTTTC. It codes for CASSLVWANVLTF. The full variable domain, completed using reference TRBV11-2 and TRBJ2-6, is EAGVAQSPRYKIIEKRQSVAFWCNPISGHATLYWYQQILGQGPKLLIQFQNNGVVDDSQLPKDRFSAERLKGVDSTLKIQPAKLEDSAVYLCASSLVWANVLTFGAGSRLTVL.

The V gene is TRBV7-2, the J gene TRBJ1-5, with D possibly being TRBD1 (6 bases). CDR1 and CDR2 from the germline V gene are SGHTA and FQGNSA. Deletions cut 5 bases from V and 4 bases from J, with 12 bases between. The CDR3 runs to 14 residues. The CDR3: CASSSGQPNQPQHF. The CDR3 DNA reads TGTGCCAGCAGCAGTGGACAGCCAAATCAGCCCCAGCATTTT.

The CDR3 DNA follows: TGTGCCAGTAGTATATTAAAATCACCCCTCCACTTT. This codes for CASSILKSPLHF. The chain joins TRBV19 to TRBJ1-6; D uncertain. The V gene lost 2 bases and the J gene lost 10 bases, with 6 bases spanning the gap. This CDR3 region has 12 residues. CDR1 LNHDA and CDR2 SQIVND come from the germline V gene (reference sequence).

Worth noting for this clone: The same CDR3 is also encoded by other DNA sequences in this sample. The chain has TRBV27 and TRBJ2-1, with D maybe TRBD2 (6 bases). The germline CDR1 and CDR2 sequences are MNHEY and SMNVEV (reference sequence). The CDR3 consists of 15 residues. V gave up 8 bases and J gave up 4 bases, with 18 bases separating them. CDR3 DNA sequence: TGTGCCAGCTGCCGAACCAGCGGGCTTTACAATGAGCAGTTCTTC. This gives the protein CASCRTSGLYNEQFF.

V usage is TRBV4-2 and J usage is TRBJ2-3; the match to TRBD1 covers 10 bases. The CDR3 covers 16 residues. Germline loops: CDR1 LGHNA, CDR2 YNFKEQ. Trimming cost V 1 base and J 7 bases; bases outside gene matches: 8. In DNA form, the CDR3 reads TGTGCCAGCAGCCAAGCTCCGGGACAGGGGATGCATACGCAGTATTTT. Translated: CASSQAPGQGMHTQYF.

This sequence joins TRBV7-9 and TRBJ1-4; TRBD1 agrees at 9 bases. V dropped 3 bases and J dropped 8; count of bases not matched to a gene: 4. CDR1 is SEHNR and CDR2 is FQNEAQ in the germline V gene (reference sequence). The CDR3 spans 14 residues. The CDR3 here is CASSLTGGEEKLFF. The CDR3 coding sequence is TGTGCCAGCAGCTTGACAGGGGGGGAAGAAAAACTGTTTTTT.

This clone was detected a few times. This chain's CDR3 is CASSLNRVEDGYTF. The CDR3 DNA sequence: TGCGCCAGCAGCTTGAACAGGGTTGAGGATGGCTACACCTTC. The J gene is TRBJ1-2, the V gene TRBV5-1, with a tentative D call TRBD1 (6 bases). The CDR3 runs to 14 residues. Looked up from germline, CDR1 is SGHRS and CDR2 is YFSETQ. V was shortened by 1 base and J by 6 bases, with 13 bases between the two germline ends.

V is TRBV18 and J is TRBJ1-5; D might be TRBD1 (5 bases). Germline assignment: CDR1 KGHSH and CDR2 LQKENI. Trimming removed 2 bases from V and 2 bases from J, with 16 bases in between. The CDR3 has 17 residues. The CDR3: CASSPERRGGGNQPQHF. The CDR3 region has the DNA TGTGCCAGCTCACCAGAGAGGAGGGGTGGGGGCAATCAGCCCCAGCATTTT.

V usage is TRBV28 and J usage is TRBJ2-3; 13 nucleotides align to TRBD2. The ends lost 5 bases at V and 1 base at J; junction bases unmatched: 9. Germline-derived CDR1 and CDR2 are MDHEN and SYDVKM. The CDR3 runs to 18 residues. The DNA of the CDR3 is TGTGCCAGCAGTACTAGCGGGGGGGCCCTTTTTGGCACAGATACGCAGTATTTT. Its translation: CASSTSGGALFGTDTQYF. The entire variable domain, with the rest obtained from reference TRBV28 and TRBJ2-3, is as follows: DVKVTQSSRYLVKRTGEKVFLECVQDMDHENMFWYRQDPGLGLRLIYFSYDVKMKEKGDIPEGYSVSREKKERFSLILESASTNQTSMYLCASSTSGGALFGTDTQYFGPGTRLTVL.